One sample yielded the 5 T cell receptor beta chains listed below, sequenced in a study of T cells after yellow fever vaccination. Each CDR3 protein gets one entry after TCRdb re-called the 5' RACE reads with MiXCR. This sample has fewer than 450,000 distinct CDR3 sequences; more than 9% occur once, and the top ten carry 18%. The starting material was PBMCs, obtained on the day of the first yellow fever vaccination. The receptors come from a man aged 18 to 35 who received the YFV17D yellow fever vaccine.

This clonotype was seen a handful of times. The rearrangement uses TRBV7-9 and TRBJ2-2; D gene uncertain. Germline V gives CDR1 SEHNR, CDR2 FQNEAQ (reference sequence). Trimming took 3 bases from V and 6 from J, leaving 5 bases between them. The CDR3 extends over 12 amino acids. The CDR3 loop is CASSFSAGELFF. As DNA, the CDR3 is TGTGCCAGCAGCTTTTCGGCCGGGGAGCTGTTTTTT.

This clonotype was recorded a few times. This chain links TRBV3-1 with TRBJ2-1, with 10 bases lining up with TRBD1. In germline, CDR1 is LGHDT, CDR2 YNNKEL (reference sequence). The CDR3 length is 16 residues. The junction had 8 bases not matched to a gene; V was cut back by 1 base and J by 8 bases. The CDR3 bases are TGTGCCAGCAGCCAAGTTGGGGGACAGGGGTTATATGAGCAGTTCTTC. Translating gives CASSQVGGQGLYEQFF.

V gene TRBV27 combines with J gene TRBJ1-6, with D perhaps matching TRBD1 (6 bases). Germline loops: CDR1 MNHEY, CDR2 SMNVEV (reference sequence). V was clipped by 3 bases and J by 10 bases, with 13 bases between them. The CDR3 extends over 14 amino acids. CDR3 in DNA: TGTGCCAGCAGTTTCCAGGGGCAGGGATCACCCCTCCACTTT. It translates to CASSFQGQGSPLHF.

The CDR3, as DNA: TGTGCCAGTTCGAGGGAAAAGGGGTACAATGAGCAGTTCTTC. It is translated as CASSREKGYNEQFF. The chain links TRBV7-9 to TRBJ2-1, with D perhaps matching TRBD1 or TRBD2 (5 bases each). The germline V gene has CDR1 SEHNR and CDR2 FQNEAQ (reference sequence). The CDR3 is made up of 14 amino acids. Trimming stripped 9 bases from V and 4 bases from J, with 16 bases between.

This clonotype was detected only a few times. This chain links TRBV10-1 with TRBJ2-3, with D uncertain. CDR1 is WNHNN, CDR2 SYGVQD, per germline (reference sequence). Trimming took off 0 bases at V and 6 bases at J, with 7 bases between the two ends. This CDR3 is 13 amino acids long. The CDR3 reads CASSESTRDTQYF. CDR3 nucleotides: TGCGCCAGCAGTGAGTCGACGAGGGATACGCAGTATTTT.